The entry that follows covers one TCR beta chain sequence. Its specificity is not known. This record belongs to a study of a mutant IDH1 vaccine in newly diagnosed glioma. For the study at large: The study gave patients eight vaccinations in weeks 1, 3, 5, 7, 11, 15, 19, 23. Vaccine administration was initiated 4-6 weeks following radiotherapy alone, or with temozolomide cycles. Notes on the study in general: Of all patients, about 93% showed vaccine-induced immune responses. Pseudoprogression appeared independent of alterations in top peripheral clonotypes.

The time point here: week 5, during vaccination. Each dose of the vaccine consisted of 300 ug of mutant IDH1 20-mer peptide, with topical imiquimod. Germline V gives CDR1 MNHNS, CDR2 SASEGT. The CDR3 totals 14 residues. After removal of 4 bases from V and 4 bases from J, the junction contained 6 bases not matched to a gene. Using immunoSEQ multiplex PCR, the repertoire was profiled, and TCRdb retains in-frame clones only, with some absent. Here the sample spans about 33,000 clones, approximately 83% being singletons. This specimen consisted of PBMCs, obtained from a glioma patient whose treatment included an IDH1 peptide vaccine. The chain is built from TRBV6-1 and TRBJ2-7; 8 bases fit TRBD1. This TCR derives from a man in his thirties or forties with glioma. CDR3 sequence: CASSVRDRPYEQYF. The CDR3 DNA is TGTGCCAGCAGTGTTCGGGACAGGCCGTACGAGCAGTACTTC.